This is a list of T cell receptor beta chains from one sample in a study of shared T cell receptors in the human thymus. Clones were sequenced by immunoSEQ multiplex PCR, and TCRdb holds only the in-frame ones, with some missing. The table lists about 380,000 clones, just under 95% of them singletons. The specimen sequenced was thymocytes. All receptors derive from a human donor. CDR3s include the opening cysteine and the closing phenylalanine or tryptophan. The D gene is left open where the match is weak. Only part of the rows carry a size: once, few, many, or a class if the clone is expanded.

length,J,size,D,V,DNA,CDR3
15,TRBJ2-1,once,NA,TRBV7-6,TGTGCCAGCGGGGCAATGTACGTCGGCTACAATGAGCAGTTCTTC,CASGAMYVGYNEQFF
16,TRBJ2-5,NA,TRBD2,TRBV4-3,TGCGCCAGCAGCCAACAAGGACTAGCTCTGCGAGAGACCCAGTACTTC,CASSQQGLALRETQYF
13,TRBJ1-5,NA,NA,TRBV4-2,TGTGCCAGCAGCCACCTGGAGGGTCAGCCCCAGCATTTT,CASSHLEGQPQHF
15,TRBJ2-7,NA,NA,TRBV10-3,TGTGCCATCAGCGTCCGGGGCAGGAGCTCCTACGAGCAGTACTTC,CAISVRGRSSYEQYF
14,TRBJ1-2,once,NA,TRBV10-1,TGCGCCAGCATCACCAGGGAAGGGTCCTATGGCTACACCTTC,CASITREGSYGYTF
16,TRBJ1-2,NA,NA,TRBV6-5,TGTGCCAGCAGTTCCGGAGGGGGGTCGAAGGACTATGGCTACACCTTC,CASSSGGGSKDYGYTF
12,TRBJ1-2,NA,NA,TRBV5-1,TGCGCCAGCAGCCCTGAGGGGCATGGCTACACCTTC,CASSPEGHGYTF
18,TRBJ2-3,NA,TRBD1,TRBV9,TGTGCCAGCAGCGTAGAGGGGGCGACTCGCCGAGCTGTAGATACGCAGTATTTT,CASSVEGATRRAVDTQYF
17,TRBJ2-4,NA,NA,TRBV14,TGTGCCAGCAGCCAGAGGGGGAACTTACGAGCCAAAAACATTCAGTACTTC,CASSQRGNLRAKNIQYF
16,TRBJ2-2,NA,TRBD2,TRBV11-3,TGTGCCAGCAGCTTAGGACTAGCGGCCAACACCGGGGAGCTGTTTTTT,CASSLGLAANTGELFF
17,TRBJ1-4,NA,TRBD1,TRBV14,TGTGCCAGCAGCCAAGATACGGTATTAGGGGGCGATGAAAAACTGTTTTTT,CASSQDTVLGGDEKLFF
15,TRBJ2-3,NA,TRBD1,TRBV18,TGTGCCAGCTCACCCAGGACAGGGCAGGCAGATACGCAGTATTTT,CASSPRTGQADTQYF
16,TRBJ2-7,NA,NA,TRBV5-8,TGTGCCAGCAGCTTGGTGGGATCCCCCATCCTCTACGAGCAGTACTTC,CASSLVGSPILYEQYF
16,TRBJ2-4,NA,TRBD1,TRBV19,TGTGCCAGTAGTAGGGACAGGGGCCTAGCCAAAAACATTCAGTACTTC,CASSRDRGLAKNIQYF
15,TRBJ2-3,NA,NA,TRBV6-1,TGTGCCAGCAGGGACAGCCCCGGGTCGGCAGATACGCAGTATTTT,CASRDSPGSADTQYF
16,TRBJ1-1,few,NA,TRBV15,TGTGCCACCAGCAGAGATTTCTCAGCTGGGCACACTGAAGCTTTCTTT,CATSRDFSAGHTEAFF
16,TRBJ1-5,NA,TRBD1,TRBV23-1,TGCGCCAGCAGTCAAGAAATGACAGGGGGCAATCAGCCCCAGCATTTT,CASSQEMTGGNQPQHF
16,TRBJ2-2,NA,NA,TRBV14,TGTGCCAGCAGCCATGCCGGGACGGCAGGCCCCGGGGAGCTGTTTTTT,CASSHAGTAGPGELFF
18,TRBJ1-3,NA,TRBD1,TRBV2,TGTGCCAGCGCGAGACATATCCGGGCACAGGGGAACGGAAACACCATATATTTT,CASARHIRAQGNGNTIYF
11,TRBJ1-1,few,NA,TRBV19,TGTGCCAGTAGTATCCACACTGAAGCTTTCTTT,CASSIHTEAFF
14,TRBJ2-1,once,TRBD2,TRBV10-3,TGTGCCATCATGAGAGGCGGGAGTATCGATGAGCAGTTCTTC,CAIMRGGSIDEQFF
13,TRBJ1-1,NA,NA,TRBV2,TGTGCCAGCAGTTTAACAGGAGTAACTGAAGCTTTCTTT,CASSLTGVTEAFF
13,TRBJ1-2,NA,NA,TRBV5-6,TGTGCCAGCAGCTTCACAGGGTCCTATGGCTACACCTTC,CASSFTGSYGYTF
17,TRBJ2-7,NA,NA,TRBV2,TGTGCCAGCAGTGCCACCCCGCTAGGGGATGGGTCCTACGAGCAGTACTTC,CASSATPLGDGSYEQYF
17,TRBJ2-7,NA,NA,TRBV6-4,TGTGCCAGCAGTGCCTACCGGGGGGCAATAACCCCTTACGAGCAGTACTTC,CASSAYRGAITPYEQYF
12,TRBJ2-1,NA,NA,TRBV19,TGTGCCAGTAGGGCTGAACGACATGAGCAGTTCTTC,CASRAERHEQFF
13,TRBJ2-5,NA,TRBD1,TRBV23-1,TGCGCCAGCAGTTGGGACAGGGAGGAGACCCAGTACTTC,CASSWDREETQYF
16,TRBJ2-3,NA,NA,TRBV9,TGTGCCAGCAGCCCCCGGGGGCGGACGAGCACAGATACGCAGTATTTT,CASSPRGRTSTDTQYF
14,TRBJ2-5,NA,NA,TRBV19,TGTGCCAGTAGTATCCAGGGGTGGGAAGAGACCCAGTACTTC,CASSIQGWEETQYF
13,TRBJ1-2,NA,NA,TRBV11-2,TGTGCCAGCAGCTGGTGGCCGCCGGATGGCTACACCTTC,CASSWWPPDGYTF
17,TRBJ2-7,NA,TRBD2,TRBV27,TGTGCCAGCAGTTTTTCCCGTTGGGGGGAGGGCCCCCTCGCGCAGTACTTC,CASSFSRWGEGPLAQYF
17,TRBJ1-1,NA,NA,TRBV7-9,TGTGCCAGCAGCTTAGTGTTGGTGGTAGCGGGGAACACTGAAGCTTTCTTT,CASSLVLVVAGNTEAFF
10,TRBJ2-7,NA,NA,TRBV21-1,TGTGCCAGCCCGAATTACGAGCAGTACTTC,CASPNYEQYF